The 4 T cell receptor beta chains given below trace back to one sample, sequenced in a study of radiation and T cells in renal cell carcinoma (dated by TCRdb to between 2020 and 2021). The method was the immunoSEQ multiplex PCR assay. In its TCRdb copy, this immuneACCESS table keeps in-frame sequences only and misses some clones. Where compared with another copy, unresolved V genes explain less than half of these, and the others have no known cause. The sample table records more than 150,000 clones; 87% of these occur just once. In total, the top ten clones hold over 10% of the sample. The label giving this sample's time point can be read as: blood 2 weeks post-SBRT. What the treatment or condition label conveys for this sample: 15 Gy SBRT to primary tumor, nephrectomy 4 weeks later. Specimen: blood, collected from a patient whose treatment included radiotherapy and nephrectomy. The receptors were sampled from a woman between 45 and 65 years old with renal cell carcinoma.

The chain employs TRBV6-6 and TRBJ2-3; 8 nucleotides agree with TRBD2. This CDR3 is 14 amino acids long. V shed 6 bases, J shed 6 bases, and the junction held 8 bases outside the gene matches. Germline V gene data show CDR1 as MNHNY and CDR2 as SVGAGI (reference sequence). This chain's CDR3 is CASRKGGGWDTQYF. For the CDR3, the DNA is TGTGCCAGCAGGAAAGGCGGGGGGTGGGATACGCAGTATTTT.

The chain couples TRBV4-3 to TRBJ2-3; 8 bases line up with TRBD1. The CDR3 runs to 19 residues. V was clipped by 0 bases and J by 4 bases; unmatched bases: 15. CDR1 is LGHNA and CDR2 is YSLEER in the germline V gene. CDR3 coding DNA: TGCGCCAGCAGCCAAGAAATTTTCCGGACAGGGCGGGGCCCAGATACGCAGTATTTT. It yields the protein CASSQEIFRTGRGPDTQYF.

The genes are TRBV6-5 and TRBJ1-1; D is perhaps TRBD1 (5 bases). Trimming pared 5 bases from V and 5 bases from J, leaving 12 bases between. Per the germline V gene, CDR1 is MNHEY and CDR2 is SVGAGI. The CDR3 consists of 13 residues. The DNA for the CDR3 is TGTGCCAGCAGTACGGGCAGGGCAACTGAAGCTTTCTTT. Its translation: CASSTGRATEAFF.

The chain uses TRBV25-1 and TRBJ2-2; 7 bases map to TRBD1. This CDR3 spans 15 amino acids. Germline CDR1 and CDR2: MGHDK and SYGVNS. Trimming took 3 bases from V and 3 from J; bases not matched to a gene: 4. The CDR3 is CASSERQGYTGELFF. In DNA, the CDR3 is TGTGCCAGCAGTGAGAGACAGGGCTACACCGGGGAGCTGTTTTTT.